Below, 10 T cell receptor beta chains from the same sample are listed, as sequenced in a study of T cell responses to AZD1222 COVID-19 vaccine. Clones were read by immunoSEQ multiplex PCR, and TCRdb kept only the in-frame ones, dropping some. The table shows 100,000 to 150,000 clones, with about 90% occurring only once. The sequencing here drew on peripheral blood, taken on day 0 of MenACWY control vaccination. The source is an adult in good health.

The chain recombines TRBV4-1 with TRBJ2-5; 12 positions agree with TRBD1. This CDR3 is built from 16 residues. The junction had 11 bases not matched to a gene; V was cut back by 5 bases and J by 7 bases. The germline CDR1 and CDR2 sequences are MGHRA and YSYEKL. CDR3 sequence: CASSSAQRDRGRTQYF. CDR3 coding DNA: TGCGCCAGCAGCTCAGCACAGCGGGACAGGGGGCGGACCCAGTACTTC.

The chain joins TRBV28 to TRBJ1-5, with 11 bases aligning to TRBD1. This CDR3 spans 16 amino acids. CDR1 is MDHEN, CDR2 SYDVKM, per germline. After removal of 5 bases from V and 8 bases from J, the junction contained 11 bases not matched to a gene. CDR3 DNA: TGTGCCAGCAGTGAACCCGGGACAGGGGGTAAAAAGCCCCAGCATTTT. It yields the protein CASSEPGTGGKKPQHF. The entire variable domain, with the rest obtained from reference TRBV28 and TRBJ1-5, is as follows: DVKVTQSSRYLVKRTGEKVFLECVQDMDHENMFWYRQDPGLGLRLIYFSYDVKMKEKGDIPEGYSVSREKKERFSLILESASTNQTSMYLCASSEPGTGGKKPQHFGDGTRLSIL.

The chain is built from TRBV6-5 and TRBJ1-2, with no clear D. Germline CDR1 is MNHEY and CDR2 is SVGAGI. V lost 4 bases, J lost 8 bases, and 14 bases lay in between. The CDR3 is 13 residues long. CDR3 region: CASSSSDVGGYTF. In DNA, the CDR3 is TGTGCCAGCAGTTCCAGTGACGTGGGCGGCTACACCTTC.

The chain has TRBV7-9 and TRBJ2-5, with D possibly TRBD1 on 5 matching bases. Trimming stripped 1 base from V and 1 base from J, with 10 bases between. CDR3 size: 15 residues. Germline CDR1 SEHNR, CDR2 FQNEAQ (reference sequence). CDR3: CASSLGAGIQETQYF. DNA for the CDR3: TGTGCCAGCAGCTTAGGGGCAGGGATCCAAGAGACCCAGTACTTC.

The rearrangement uses TRBV10-3 and TRBJ1-2; tentative D call: TRBD1 (5 bases). Germline CDR1 ENHRY, CDR2 SYGVKD. V was pared by 3 bases and J by 3 bases, with 11 bases between. This CDR3 spans 14 amino acids. The CDR3 reads CAISDGRGDYGYTF. The CDR3 coding sequence is TGTGCCATCAGTGATGGAAGGGGTGACTATGGCTACACCTTC.

This chain connects TRBV11-2 to TRBJ2-1; 10 positions agree with TRBD2. Germline V lookup: CDR1 SGHAT, CDR2 FQNNGV. The V and J ends lost 6 bases and 1 base, in that order; junction bases with no gene match: 9. This CDR3 has 17 amino acids. The CDR3 DNA is TGTGCCAGCAGGGGGGGGCTAGCGGGAGTTTCCTACAATGAGCAGTTCTTC. It encodes CASRGGLAGVSYNEQFF.

This chain joins TRBV12-3 or TRBV12-4 and TRBJ1-5; 7 nucleotides agree with TRBD1. The CDR3 is made up of 13 amino acids. Unmatched junction bases numbered 4, after V lost 6 bases and J lost 5 bases. CDR3 residues: CASSGQDYQPQHF. CDR3 DNA: TGTGCCAGCAGCGGACAGGATTATCAGCCCCAGCATTTT.

As concerns this clone: Other DNA sequences in the same sample also yield this CDR3. The CDR3 coding sequence is TGTGCCAGCAGCCAATTGGCCGGGGAGCTGTTTTTT. Protein sequence: CASSQLAGELFF. The chain employs TRBV4-2 and TRBJ2-2; D not certain. The length of the CDR3 is 12 residues. With 2 bases removed from V and 6 bases from J, the gap between germline ends came to 4 bases. The V gene's germline CDR1 is LGHNA and CDR2 YNFKEQ.

Written as DNA, the CDR3 is TGTGCCAGCTCACCCGGACAGGCCTCGAACGGTTATGGCTACACCTTC. Translating gives CASSPGQASNGYGYTF. The J gene is TRBJ1-2, the V gene TRBV18; 7 positions agree with TRBD1. This CDR3 contains 16 residues. Germline V gene sequence: CDR1 KGHSH, CDR2 LQKENI. Germline trimming cut 3 bases from V and 5 bases from J; bases unmatched to any gene: 12.

The chain has TRBV5-1 and TRBJ2-2; 14 bases fit TRBD2. CDR1 SGHRS and CDR2 YFSETQ come from the germline V gene. This CDR3 has 16 residues. Trimming cost V 1 base and J 6 bases; bases outside gene matches: 2. For the CDR3, the DNA is TGCGCCAGCAGCTTGCCGGGACTAGCGGGGGCCGGGGAGCTGTTTTTT. This codes for CASSLPGLAGAGELFF.